The clone carrying this T cell receptor beta chain was recorded at least ten times. What it binds is not known. Per germline, CDR1 SQVTM and CDR2 ANQGSEA. V was cut by 7 bases and J by 0 bases, with 9 bases left in between. This CDR3 comprises 12 residues. This entry is derived from a study of blood T cells in healthy people across ages. Notes on the study in general: Among T cells, TCR beta diversity per million cells dropped roughly linearly as age rose. Naive T cell percentage showed a strong correlation with the diversity of TCR beta.

With a J-beta primer mix and a sample-barcoded 5' primer, a second PCR ran roughly 6 to 11 cycles. TCRdb called the 5' RACE reads again in MiXCR, with one record for every CDR3 protein. Found here are around 1,100,000 distinct CDR3 sequences, about two fifths of them singletons; the top ten hold about 12%. The V gene is TRBV29-1, the J gene TRBJ2-5; a possible D gene is TRBD1 (6 bases). Specimen: blood. The sequence was obtained from a man aged 18 to 29 in good health. For the CDR3, the DNA is TGCAGCGCTGGACAGAACCAAGAGACCCAGTACTTC. This codes for CSAGQNQETQYF.